This T cell receptor (beta chain) is from a study of blood T cell repertoires in COVID-19. Looking at the study overall: The samples span acute and convalescent COVID-19 from the United States, Italy and Spain.

Method: immunoSEQ multiplex PCR; TCRdb's copy keeps in-frame clones and lacks some. Of fewer than 300,000 clones listed, 75% to 90% are singletons. Germline CDR1 MDHEN, CDR2 SYDVKM. CDR3 length equals 13 residues. On this clone itself: Germline is not matched at one junction end, which may reflect a read error.

The sample consisted of peripheral blood. The chain is built from TRBV28 and TRBJ2-5; TRBD1 aligns across 11 bases. This sequence was found in a human donor in a cohort sampled during active COVID-19. CDR3 in amino acids: CASRKDRGRPQYF. The CDR3, as DNA: TGTGCCAGCAGAAAGGACAGGGGGCGCCCCCAATACTTC. The entire variable domain, with the rest obtained from reference TRBV28 and TRBJ2-5, is as follows: DVKVTQSSRYLVKRTGEKVFLECVQDMDHENMFWYRQDPGLGLRLIYFSYDVKMKEKGDIPEGYSVSREKKERFSLILESASTNQTSMYLCASRKDRGRPQYFGPGTRLLVL.